This T cell receptor beta chain was sequenced during a study of blood T cell repertoires in COVID-19. Study context: Sites in the United States, Italy and Spain provided acute and convalescent COVID-19 samples. The cDNA or gDNA used as material had been derived from T cells, B-cell-depleted T cells, or PBMCs.

As originally analysed: Estimation of nucleated cell counts relied on the amplification of reference gene primers. Profiled with immunoSEQ multiplex PCR; TCRdb holds only in-frame clones, not every one. From that table come the V and J calls and clone size; the DNA was used to work out D and trimming. The sample lists roughly 200,000 clones, 65% to 90% occurring once. CDR3 length: 16 residues. V was pared by 5 bases and J by 2 bases, with 9 bases of the junction left unmatched. The germline gives CDR1 LNHDA, CDR2 SQIVND (reference sequence). Sequenced: peripheral blood. The J gene is TRBJ1-3, the V gene TRBV19; TRBD1 agrees at 7 bases. The clonotype was recovered from a human donor in a cohort sampled during active COVID-19. The CDR3 loop is CASSLLRQGTGNTIYF. The DNA for the CDR3 is TGTGCCAGTAGTCTCCTACGACAGGGCACTGGAAACACCATATATTTT.